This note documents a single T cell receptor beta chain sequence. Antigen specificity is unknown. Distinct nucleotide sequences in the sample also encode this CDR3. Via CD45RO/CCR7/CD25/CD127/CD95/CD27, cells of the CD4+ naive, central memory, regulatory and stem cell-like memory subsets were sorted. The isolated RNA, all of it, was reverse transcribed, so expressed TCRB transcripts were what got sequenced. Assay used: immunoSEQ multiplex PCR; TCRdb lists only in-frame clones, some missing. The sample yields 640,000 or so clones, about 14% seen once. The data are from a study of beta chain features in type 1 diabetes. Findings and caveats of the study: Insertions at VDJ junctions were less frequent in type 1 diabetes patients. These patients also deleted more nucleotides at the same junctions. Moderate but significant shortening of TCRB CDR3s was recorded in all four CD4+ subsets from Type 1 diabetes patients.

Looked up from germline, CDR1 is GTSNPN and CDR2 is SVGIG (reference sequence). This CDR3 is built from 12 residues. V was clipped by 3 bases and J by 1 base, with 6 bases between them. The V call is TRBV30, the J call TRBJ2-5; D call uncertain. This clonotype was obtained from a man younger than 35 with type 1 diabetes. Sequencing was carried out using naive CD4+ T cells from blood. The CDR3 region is CAWSDFQETQYF. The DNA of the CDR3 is TGTGCCTGGAGCGACTTCCAAGAGACCCAGTACTTC.